This is a list of T cell receptor beta chains from one sample in a study of cytomegalovirus exposure and HLA in healthy donors. Sequenced by immunoSEQ multiplex PCR; TCRdb stores in-frame clones only, minus some. The sample has about 120,000 clones, about 80% seen once. The sequenced material came from PBMCs. These receptors all stem from a male donor in good health and CMV-seronegative. Both conserved end residues are part of each CDR3. The order of the fields is J gene, D gene, clone size, CDR3 length, V gene, CDR3 protein, CDR3 DNA. A D gene is named only where the DNA matches it firmly. Size tells how often a clone was seen (once, few, many) or the class of an expanded clone, and some rows leave it out.

>TRBJ2-5|TRBD2|few|15|TRBV25-1
CASSEDSGGGETQYF
TGTGCCAGCAGTGAAGATAGCGGGGGTGGGGAGACCCAGTACTTC
>TRBJ2-7|TRBD1|NA|16|TRBV7-9
CASSSQRRDSIYEQYF
TGTGCCAGCAGTTCACAGCGTCGGGACAGTATATACGAGCAGTACTTC
>TRBJ2-7|TRBD2|NA|13|TRBV6-5
CASSPGRAGEQYF
TGTGCCAGCAGCCCCGGGAGGGCTGGGGAGCAGTACTTC
>TRBJ1-1|TRBD1|NA|15|TRBV6-5
CASSYGKRGPTEAFF
TGTGCCAGCAGTTACGGGAAGAGGGGGCCCACTGAAGCTTTCTTT
>TRBJ2-7|NA|NA|15|TRBV9
CASSVEGVSGAEQYF
TGTGCCAGCAGCGTAGAGGGGGTCTCCGGCGCCGAGCAGTACTTC
>TRBJ2-7|TRBD1|NA|14|TRBV27
CASSWTGGSYEQYF
TGTGCCAGCAGCTGGACAGGGGGCTCCTACGAGCAGTACTTC
>TRBJ2-5|NA|NA|14|TRBV5-1
CASSLGERQETQYF
TGCGCCAGCAGCTTGGGTGAGCGCCAAGAGACCCAGTACTTC
>TRBJ1-1|TRBD1|NA|15|TRBV19
CASSIGGQGGTEAFF
TGTGCCAGTAGTATAGGGGGACAGGGAGGCACTGAAGCTTTCTTT
>TRBJ1-5|NA|NA|13|TRBV9
CASSQGWNQPQHF
TGTGCCAGCAGCCAGGGGTGGAATCAGCCCCAGCATTTT
>TRBJ2-5|TRBD1|NA|16|TRBV19
CASSITVTGVGETQYF
TGTGCCAGTAGTATAACTGTAACAGGGGTTGGGGAGACCCAGTACTTC
>TRBJ1-2|TRBD1|NA|14|TRBV7-2
CASRPTGGPYGYTF
TGTGCCAGCAGACCAACAGGGGGCCCATATGGCTACACCTTC
>TRBJ2-1|TRBD1|NA|15|TRBV7-3
CASSPQGAWDNEQFF
TGTGCCAGCAGCCCCCAGGGGGCCTGGGACAATGAGCAGTTCTTC
>TRBJ1-1|TRBD1|once|17|TRBV30
CAWRRRGTAALNTEAFF
TGTGCCTGGAGACGACGGGGGACAGCGGCCTTGAACACTGAAGCTTTCTTT
>TRBJ1-4|TRBD1|NA|19|TRBV4-2
CASSQVFGQGATTNEKLFF
TGTGCCAGCAGCCAAGTCTTCGGGCAGGGGGCTACAACTAATGAAAAACTGTTTTTT
>TRBJ1-1|NA|few|14|TRBV6-1
CASSWSGVNTEAFF
TGTGCCAGCAGTTGGTCGGGGGTGAACACTGAAGCTTTCTTT
>TRBJ1-2|TRBD1|NA|20|TRBV5-4
CASSSVGAGGFPIANYGYTF
TGTGCCAGCAGCTCCGTGGGAGCAGGGGGCTTTCCTATTGCCAACTATGGCTACACCTTC
>TRBJ2-7|NA|NA|14|TRBV28
CASSLKTANYEQYF
TGTGCCAGCAGTTTAAAGACAGCCAACTACGAGCAGTACTTC
>TRBJ2-1|NA|NA|13|TRBV29-1
CSCGGVGNNEQFF
TGCAGCTGCGGCGGGGTGGGGAACAATGAGCAGTTCTTC
>TRBJ1-5|TRBD1|NA|16|TRBV27
CASSLNRGYPRQPQHF
TGTGCCAGCAGTTTAAACAGGGGGTATCCTCGGCAGCCCCAGCATTTT
>TRBJ2-4|NA|NA|14|TRBV30
CAWSDGGAGNSQYF
TGTGCCTGGAGTGATGGGGGGGCTGGAAACAGTCAGTACTTC
>TRBJ1-6|NA|NA|15|TRBV7-2
CASSLATQGNSPLHF
TGTGCCAGCAGCTTAGCGACGCAGGGAAATTCACCCCTCCACTTT
>TRBJ2-7|TRBD1|NA|15|TRBV30
CAWSVSRTGAYEQYF
TGTGCCTGGAGTGTAAGCAGGACAGGGGCCTACGAGCAGTACTTC
>TRBJ1-2|TRBD1|NA|13|TRBV28
CASRTGQGASYTF
TGTGCCAGCAGGACCGGACAGGGGGCGAGCTACACCTTC
>TRBJ2-1|NA|once|13|TRBV5-1
CASSRNRDNEQFF
TGCGCCAGCAGCCGAAACAGGGACAATGAGCAGTTCTTC
>TRBJ1-5|NA|NA|16|TRBV5-1
CASSATGMGGNQPQHF
TGCGCCAGCAGCGCTACAGGGATGGGAGGCAATCAGCCCCAGCATTTT
>TRBJ1-3|NA|NA|13|TRBV28
CASSFSGGNTIYF
TGTGCCAGCAGTTTTTCGGGGGGAAACACCATATATTTT
>TRBJ2-1|TRBD2|NA|15|TRBV6-1
CASTSAGGPGNEQFF
TGTGCCAGTACTAGCGCGGGAGGGCCTGGCAATGAGCAGTTCTTC
>TRBJ1-6|TRBD1|NA|14|TRBV27
CASSPRDRGSPLHF
TGTGCCAGCAGTCCTCGGGACAGGGGTTCACCCCTCCACTTT
>TRBJ2-1|NA|NA|11|TRBV7-9
CASSSRIEQFF
TGTGCCAGCAGCTCTAGAATTGAGCAGTTCTTC
>TRBJ2-3|TRBD2|NA|15|TRBV6-4
CASSFGSSGSDTQYF
TGTGCCAGCAGTTTTGGCTCTAGCGGTTCAGATACGCAGTATTTT
>TRBJ2-7|TRBD2|NA|14|TRBV11-2
CASSLGDYTYEQYF
TGTGCCAGCAGCTTAGGGGACTATACCTACGAGCAGTACTTC
>TRBJ2-2|NA|NA|17|TRBV11-2
CASSYRPGLVNTGELFF
TGTGCCAGCAGCTATAGACCGGGACTTGTGAACACCGGGGAGCTGTTTTTT
>TRBJ2-7|TRBD2|NA|16|TRBV6-6
CASSYSPAGGAGEQYF
TGTGCCAGCAGTTACTCCCCTGCCGGGGGGGCAGGCGAGCAGTACTTC
>TRBJ1-2|NA|NA|11|TRBV15
CATSRDHRYTF
TGTGCCACCAGCAGAGATCATCGCTACACCTTC
>TRBJ2-5|NA|NA|13|TRBV6-1
CASSEIPQETQYF
TGTGCCAGCAGTGAAATCCCCCAGGAGACCCAGTACTTC
>TRBJ2-3|TRBD2|NA|15|TRBV6-4
CASSEGAGSADTQYF
TGTGCCAGCAGTGAGGGAGCGGGGTCGGCAGATACGCAGTATTTT
>TRBJ2-3|NA|NA|15|TRBV5-1
CASSLRGTQRDTQYF
TGCGCCAGCAGCTTGCGTGGGACTCAGAGAGATACGCAGTATTTT
>TRBJ2-1|TRBD2|NA|16|TRBV14
CASRPTSGGPNNEQFF
TGTGCCAGCAGACCGACTAGCGGGGGACCTAACAATGAGCAGTTCTTC
>TRBJ2-1|NA|NA|15|TRBV5-5
CASSLDRVSYNEQFF
TGTGCCAGCAGCTTGGACAGGGTCTCCTACAATGAGCAGTTCTTC
>TRBJ2-1|TRBD2|NA|13|TRBV7-2
CASGAGGINEQFF
TGTGCCAGCGGAGCGGGGGGTATAAATGAGCAGTTCTTC
>TRBJ2-5|NA|NA|13|TRBV7-2
CASRRQEGETQYF
TGTGCCAGCAGACGACAGGAAGGAGAGACCCAGTACTTC
>TRBJ2-3|TRBD2|NA|15|TRBV9
CASSVVSGSKDTQYF
TGTGCCAGCAGCGTAGTAAGCGGGAGCAAGGATACGCAGTATTTT
>TRBJ2-7|TRBD1|NA|15|TRBV15
CATSRDPGTAYEQYF
TGTGCCACCAGCAGAGATCCCGGGACAGCCTACGAGCAGTACTTC
>TRBJ2-3|TRBD1|NA|15|TRBV5-1
CASSLAGTGEDTQYF
TGCGCCAGCAGCTTGGCCGGGACAGGGGAGGATACGCAGTATTTT
>TRBJ2-2|TRBD2|few|17|TRBV5-4
CASSPPGLAGGTGELFF
TGTGCCAGCAGCCCGCCGGGACTAGCGGGGGGCACCGGGGAGCTGTTTTTT
>TRBJ2-7|NA|few|15|TRBV6-1
CASSALTARSYEQYF
TGTGCCAGCAGTGCTTTGACGGCGAGGTCCTACGAGCAGTACTTC
>TRBJ1-6|NA|few|13|TRBV2
CASREIHASPLHF
TGTGCCAGCAGGGAGATACATGCCTCACCCCTCCACTTT
>TRBJ2-7|TRBD1|NA|14|TRBV4-1
CASSLRQGAHEQYF
TGCGCCAGCAGCCTCAGACAGGGTGCCCACGAGCAGTACTTC
>TRBJ2-3|NA|NA|14|TRBV5-1
CASSLEGRQDTQYF
TGCGCCAGCAGCTTGGAAGGCAGGCAGGATACGCAGTATTTT
>TRBJ2-7|TRBD2|NA|17|TRBV5-1
CASSLAGGGGLSYEQYF
TGCGCCAGCAGCTTGGCCGGGGGCGGGGGGCTCTCCTACGAGCAGTACTTC
>TRBJ1-5|NA|NA|16|TRBV19
CASSISLAGSNQPQHF
TGTGCCAGTAGTATATCCTTGGCGGGTTCCAATCAGCCCCAGCATTTT
>TRBJ2-6|NA|NA|13|TRBV18
CASSPGGANGLTF
TGTGCCAGCTCACCAGGGGGGGCCAACGGCCTGACTTTC
>TRBJ2-7|NA|once|13|TRBV2
CASRGIGVCEQYF
TGTGCCAGCAGGGGAATCGGGGTCTGCGAGCAGTACTTC
>TRBJ1-1|TRBD1|NA|17|TRBV9
CASSVVHEGQKNTEAFF
TGTGCCAGCAGCGTAGTGCACGAGGGACAGAAGAACACTGAAGCTTTCTTT
>TRBJ2-2|NA|NA|13|TRBV28
CASIQPETGELFF
TGTGCCAGCATCCAACCCGAGACCGGGGAGCTGTTTTTT